This TCR beta chain is drawn from a study of blood T cell repertoires in COVID-19. On the study more broadly: Spain, Italy and the United States supplied samples that represented acute and convalescent COVID-19.

Original handling: Researchers report that nucleated cell counts were estimated from reference gene primer amplification. The table came from immunoSEQ multiplex PCR; TCRdb's copy has only in-frame clones and leaves some out. V and J calls and clone size are given by that table; D and trimming were obtained from the DNA. Among some 460,000 clones listed, roughly nine tenths were seen once. Trimming pared 0 bases from V and 10 bases from J, leaving 13 bases between. The CDR3 contains 15 residues. Germline CDR1 reads ENHRY; CDR2 reads SYGVKD. The TCR sequence derives from a woman aged 18-29 years with acute COVID-19. J is TRBJ1-6 and V is TRBV10-3; D gene unclear. Sequenced sample: PBMCs or T cells enriched from blood (not recorded which). CDR3 protein: CAISESGEGSSPLHF. In DNA, the CDR3 is TGTGCCATCAGTGAGTCTGGAGAGGGATCGTCACCCCTCCACTTT.